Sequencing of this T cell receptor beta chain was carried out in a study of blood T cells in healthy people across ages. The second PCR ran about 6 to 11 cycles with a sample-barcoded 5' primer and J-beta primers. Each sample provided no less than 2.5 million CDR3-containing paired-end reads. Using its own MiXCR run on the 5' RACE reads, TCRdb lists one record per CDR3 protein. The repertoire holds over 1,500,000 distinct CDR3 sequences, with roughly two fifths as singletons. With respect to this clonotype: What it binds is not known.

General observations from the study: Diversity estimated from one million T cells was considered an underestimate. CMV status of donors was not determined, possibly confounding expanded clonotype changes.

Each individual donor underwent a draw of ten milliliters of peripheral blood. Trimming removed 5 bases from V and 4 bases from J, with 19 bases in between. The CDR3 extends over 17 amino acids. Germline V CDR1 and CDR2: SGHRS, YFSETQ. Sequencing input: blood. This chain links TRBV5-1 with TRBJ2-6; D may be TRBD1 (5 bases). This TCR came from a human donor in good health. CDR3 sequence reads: CASRGVKPPYGANVLTF. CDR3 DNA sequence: TGCGCCAGCAGAGGGGTTAAGCCCCCCTACGGGGCCAACGTCCTGACTTTC.